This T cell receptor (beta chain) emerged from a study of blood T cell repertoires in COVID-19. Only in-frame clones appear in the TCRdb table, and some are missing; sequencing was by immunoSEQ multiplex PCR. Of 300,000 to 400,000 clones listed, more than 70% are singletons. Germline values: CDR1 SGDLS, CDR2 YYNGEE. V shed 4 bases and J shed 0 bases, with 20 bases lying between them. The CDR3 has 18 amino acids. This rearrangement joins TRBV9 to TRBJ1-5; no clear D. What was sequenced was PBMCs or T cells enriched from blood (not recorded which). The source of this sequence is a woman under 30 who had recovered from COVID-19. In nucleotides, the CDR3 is TGTGCCAGCAGCCCTAGCCCAGGCGGTTTTCATAGCAATCAGCCCCAGCATTTT. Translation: CASSPSPGGFHSNQPQHF.